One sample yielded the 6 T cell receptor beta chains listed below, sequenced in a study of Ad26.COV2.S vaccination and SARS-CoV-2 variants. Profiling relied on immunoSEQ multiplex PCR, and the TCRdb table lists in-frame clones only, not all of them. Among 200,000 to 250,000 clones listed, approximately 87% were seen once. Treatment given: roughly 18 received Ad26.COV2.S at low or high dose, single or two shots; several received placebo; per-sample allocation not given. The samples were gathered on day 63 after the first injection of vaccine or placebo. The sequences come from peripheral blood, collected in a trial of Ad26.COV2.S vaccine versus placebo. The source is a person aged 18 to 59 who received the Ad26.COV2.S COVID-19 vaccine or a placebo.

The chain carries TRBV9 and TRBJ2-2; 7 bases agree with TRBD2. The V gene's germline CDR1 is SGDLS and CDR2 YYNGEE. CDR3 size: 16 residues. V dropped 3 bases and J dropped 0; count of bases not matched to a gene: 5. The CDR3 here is CASSGSGGSNTGELFF. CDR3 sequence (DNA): TGTGCCAGCAGCGGCTCCGGGGGGTCGAACACCGGGGAGCTGTTTTTT. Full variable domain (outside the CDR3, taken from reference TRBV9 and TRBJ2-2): DSGVTQTPKHLITATGQRVTLRCSPRSGDLSVYWYQQSLDQGLQFLIQYYNGEERAKGNILERFSAQQFPDLHSELNLSSLELGDSALYFCASSGSGGSNTGELFFGEGSRLTVL.

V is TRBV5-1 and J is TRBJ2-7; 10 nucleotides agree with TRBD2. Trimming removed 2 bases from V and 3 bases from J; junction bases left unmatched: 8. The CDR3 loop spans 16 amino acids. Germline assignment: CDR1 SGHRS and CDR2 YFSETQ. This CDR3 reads CASSFSSAGGLYEQYF. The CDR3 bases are TGCGCCAGCAGCTTCTCATCAGCGGGAGGGCTCTACGAGCAGTACTTC.

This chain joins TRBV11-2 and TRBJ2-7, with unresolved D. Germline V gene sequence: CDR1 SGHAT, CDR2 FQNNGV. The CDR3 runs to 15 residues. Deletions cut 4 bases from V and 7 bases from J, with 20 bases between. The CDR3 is CASSSRVGIGSEQYF. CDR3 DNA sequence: TGTGCCAGCAGCTCCCGTGTCGGAATAGGCTCGGAGCAGTACTTC.

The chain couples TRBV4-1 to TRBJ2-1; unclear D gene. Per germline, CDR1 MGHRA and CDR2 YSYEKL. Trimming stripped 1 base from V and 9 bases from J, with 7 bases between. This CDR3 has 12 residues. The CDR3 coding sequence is TGCGCCAGCAGCCAAGTGGGCAGTGAGCAGTTCTTC. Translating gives CASSQVGSEQFF.

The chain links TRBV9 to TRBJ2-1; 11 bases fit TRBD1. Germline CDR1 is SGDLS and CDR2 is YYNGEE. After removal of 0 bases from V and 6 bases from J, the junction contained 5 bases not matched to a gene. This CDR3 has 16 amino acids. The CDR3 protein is CASSVDGGTGGNEQFF. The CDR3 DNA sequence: TGTGCCAGCAGCGTAGATGGAGGGACAGGGGGCAATGAGCAGTTCTTC.

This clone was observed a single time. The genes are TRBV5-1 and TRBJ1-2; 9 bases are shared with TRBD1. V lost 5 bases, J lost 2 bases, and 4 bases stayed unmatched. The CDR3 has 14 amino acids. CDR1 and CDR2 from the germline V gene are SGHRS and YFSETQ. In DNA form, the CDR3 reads TGCGCCAGCAGGGGGACAGGGCCCAACTATGGCTACACCTTC. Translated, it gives CASRGTGPNYGYTF. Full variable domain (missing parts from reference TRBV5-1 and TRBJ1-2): KAGVTQTPRYLIKTRGQQVTLSCSPISGHRSVSWYQQTPGQGLQFLFEYFSETQRNKGNFPGRFSGRQFSNSRSEMNVSTLELGDSALYLCASRGTGPNYGYTFGSGTRLTVV.